Described below is a single TCR beta chain sequence and its context. The sample is drawn from a study of preoperative IRX-2 immunotherapy in early breast cancer. The treatment is: preoperative locoregional IRX-2 cytokine immunotherapy. This phase Ib study tested locoregional IRX-2 cytokine immunotherapy given before surgery. Sequencing was performed with immunoSEQ multiplex PCR; in TCRdb, only in-frame clones are kept and a portion is missing. The sample contains over 60,000 clones, approximately 94% of which appear only once. V was pared by 5 bases and J by 2 bases, with 11 bases between. There are 14 residues in the CDR3. CDR1 is SGHAT and CDR2 is FQNNGV in the germline V gene.

Sampling was done from a patient treated with IRX-2 immunotherapy. V is TRBV11-2 and J is TRBJ2-3; TRBD1 might be the D (6 bases). The receptor was derived from a human donor with breast cancer. The CDR3 DNA sequence: TGTGCCAGCAGCCGCCGGACAGACACAGATACGCAGTATTTT. It translates to CASSRRTDTDTQYF. Full variable domain (outside the CDR3, taken from reference TRBV11-2 and TRBJ2-3): EAGVAQSPRYKIIEKRQSVAFWCNPISGHATLYWYQQILGQGPKLLIQFQNNGVVDDSQLPKDRFSAERLKGVDSTLKIQPAKLEDSAVYLCASSRRTDTDTQYFGPGTRLTVL.